The source of this T cell receptor (beta chain) is a study of cytomegalovirus exposure and HLA in healthy donors. 13 Jbeta primers and 60 Vbeta primers were used for the PCR. The assay was immunoSEQ multiplex PCR, and TCRdb's table has in-frame clones only and misses some. Of around 150,000 clones listed, approximately 85% are singletons. Germline loops: CDR1 KGHSH, CDR2 LQKENI. The CDR3 consists of 14 residues. V was clipped by 3 bases and J by 4 bases, with 12 bases between them. This clone was observed once. Its antigen remains unidentified. Overall study findings and caveats: TCR beta sequences reportedly predicted most subjects' HLA-A and HLA-B alleles accurately.

The sequence derives from a man between 18 and 29 years old in good health and CMV-seropositive. The rearrangement uses TRBV18 and TRBJ1-1; D not certain. The sequencing sample was made of PBMCs. CDR3 residues: CASSPLRGGTEAFF. The CDR3 coding sequence is TGTGCCAGCTCACCCCTAAGAGGAGGCACTGAAGCTTTCTTT.